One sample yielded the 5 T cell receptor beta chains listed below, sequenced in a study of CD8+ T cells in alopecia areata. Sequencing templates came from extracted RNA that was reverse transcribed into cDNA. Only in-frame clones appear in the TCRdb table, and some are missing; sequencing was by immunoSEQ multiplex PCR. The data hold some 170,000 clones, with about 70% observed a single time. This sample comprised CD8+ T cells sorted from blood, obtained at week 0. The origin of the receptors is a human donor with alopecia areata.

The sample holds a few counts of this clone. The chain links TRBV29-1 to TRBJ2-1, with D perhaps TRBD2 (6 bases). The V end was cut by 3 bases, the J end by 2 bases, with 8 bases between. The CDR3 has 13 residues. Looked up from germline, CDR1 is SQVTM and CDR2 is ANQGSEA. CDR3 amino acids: CSVELATYNEQFF. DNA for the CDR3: TGCAGCGTTGAGCTAGCGACCTACAATGAGCAGTTCTTC.

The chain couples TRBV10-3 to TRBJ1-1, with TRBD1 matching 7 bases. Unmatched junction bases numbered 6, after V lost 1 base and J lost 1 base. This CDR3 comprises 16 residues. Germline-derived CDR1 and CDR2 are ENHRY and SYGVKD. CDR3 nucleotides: TGTGCCATCAGTGAGTTTACAGGGGCAGGGAACACTGAAGCTTTCTTT. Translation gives CAISEFTGAGNTEAFF.

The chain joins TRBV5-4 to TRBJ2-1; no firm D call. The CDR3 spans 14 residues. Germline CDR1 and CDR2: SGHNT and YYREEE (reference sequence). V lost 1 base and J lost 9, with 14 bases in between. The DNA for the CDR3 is TGTGCCAGCAGCTTGAAGCGCCCTTCAAGTGAGCAGTTCTTC. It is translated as CASSLKRPSSEQFF.

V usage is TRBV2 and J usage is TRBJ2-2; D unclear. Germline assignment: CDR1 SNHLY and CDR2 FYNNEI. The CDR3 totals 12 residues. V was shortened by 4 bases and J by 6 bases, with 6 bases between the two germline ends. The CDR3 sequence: CASSVVAGELFF. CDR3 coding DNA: TGTGCCAGCAGTGTTGTGGCCGGGGAGCTGTTTTTT.

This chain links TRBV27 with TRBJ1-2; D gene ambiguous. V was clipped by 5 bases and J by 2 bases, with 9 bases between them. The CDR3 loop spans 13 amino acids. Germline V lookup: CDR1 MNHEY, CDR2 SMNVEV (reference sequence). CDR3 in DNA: TGTGCCAGCAGTGGCGCGGTAAACTATGGCTACACCTTC. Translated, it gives CASSGAVNYGYTF.